This TCR beta chain was recorded in a study of blood T cell repertoires in COVID-19. Study-wide context: Sample material is recorded as cDNA or gDNA derived from T cells, B-cell-depleted T cells, or PBMCs.

CDR1 is LGHNA, CDR2 YSLEER, per germline. The CDR3 is 15 amino acids. J was trimmed by 8 bases and V by 6 bases; bases with no gene match: 15. Authors' analysis steps: For nucleated cells, counts were estimated from reference gene primer amplification. The method was immunoSEQ multiplex PCR; TCRdb's version includes in-frame clones alone and lacks a portion of them. That table is the source of V, J and clone size, and D and trimming were worked out from the DNA. The table records about 290,000 clones, approximately 91% of them present only once. Everyone who took part was 18 to 89 years old, and they came from 20 to 25 US areas. Recovered status applied to Cohort 3 donors who had two consecutive negative PCRs. It also applied to those with clearance or with symptom resolution.

The receptor was derived from a woman in her thirties or forties who had recovered from COVID-19. The specimen sequenced was PBMCs or T cells enriched from blood (not recorded which). This chain connects TRBV4-3 to TRBJ1-2, with 7 nucleotides matching TRBD1. CDR3 sequence: CASSPSGRGYRGYTF. CDR3 coding DNA: TGCGCCAGCAGTCCCAGTGGCAGGGGGTACCGGGGCTACACCTTC.